The clone carrying this TCR beta chain was detected a few times. Its antigen is undetermined. The CDR3 is 12 amino acids. Looked up from germline, CDR1 is MNHEY and CDR2 is SVGAGI. V was shortened by 2 bases and J by 7 bases, with 8 bases between the two germline ends. These data are taken from a study of blood T cells in healthy people across ages. General observations from the study: A conclusive naive versus antigen-experienced comparison was prevented by the unsorted PBMCs.

Then a second PCR, running about 7 to 11 cycles, was carried out with a sample-barcoded 5' primer and a J-beta primer mix. MiXCR was run by TCRdb on the 5' RACE reads, yielding one entry per CDR3 protein. The sample contains some 1.4 million distinct CDR3 sequences, 35% to 45% of which appear only once. Sample: blood. The sequence was obtained from a woman under 30 in good health. The chain is built from TRBV6-5 and TRBJ1-1, with D unclear. CDR3 bases: TGTGCCAGCAGTTACCTTTCTGGTGAAGCTTTCTTT. This sequence encodes CASSYLSGEAFF.